Each of the 5 T cell receptor beta chains below was sequenced from the same sample in a study of molecular identifiers for immune sequencing clone quantification listed by TCRdb under 2018. Libraries came from PCR. Sequencing was performed on a NextSeq 500. Starting from the raw public reads, TCRdb applied fastp trimming at Q25, assembled clones with MiXCR and retained in-frame beta chains. Each entry is one CDR3 protein sequence, shown with its most common DNA and genes. This sample lists some 94,000 distinct CDR3 sequences; about 23% were detected once. Of the sample, roughly 0.76% falls within the top ten clones. Sequenced material: naive CD8+ T cells from blood, with Jurkat cell RNA spiked in. According to the study, the label for this sample's cell subset or site signals: FACS-sorted CD8+CD4-CCR7+CD45RA+ naive T cells. These receptors were taken from a human donor in good health. Some libraries in this study had Jurkat cell RNA spiked in.

Only a few counts were recorded for this clonotype. This chain uses TRBV4-1 with TRBJ1-4, with D possibly matching TRBD1 (6 bases). Per the germline V gene, CDR1 is MGHRA and CDR2 is YSYEKL. This CDR3 has 16 amino acids. Trimming left V 0 bases short and J 4 bases short, with 12 bases between. For the CDR3, the DNA is TGCGCCAGCAGCCAAGAGCCGGGGGGCATTAATGAAAAACTGTTTTTT. Amino acid sequence: CASSQEPGGINEKLFF.

This clonotype was counted at least ten times. The chain carries TRBV12-3 or TRBV12-4 and TRBJ1-1; D is unresolved. The CDR3 is made up of 17 amino acids. Trimming shortened V by 3 bases and J by 0 bases, and 17 bases separated the two germline ends. Here the CDR3 DNA reads TGTGCCAGCAGTTTTTTGAGCTCACAAAACATGAACACTGAAGCTTTCTTT. It yields the protein CASSFLSSQNMNTEAFF.

On this clonotype itself: A read error may explain this, as a much larger clone is one base away. This chain connects TRBV12-3 or TRBV12-4 to TRBJ2-7, with 12 bases fitting TRBD2. V was clipped by 5 bases and J by 6 bases; unmatched bases: 5. This CDR3 spans 14 amino acids. The CDR3 loop reads CASSTSGGPCEQYF. In DNA form, the CDR3 reads TGTGCCAGCAGTACTAGCGGGGGGCCCTGCGAGCAGTACTTC.

In this sample, this clonotype turned up many times. The chain uses TRBV15 and TRBJ2-7, with D tentatively TRBD1 (6 bases). V lost 5 bases to trimming and J lost 3 bases, with 20 bases between them. From germline, CDR1 is LNHNV and CDR2 YYDKDF (reference sequence). There are 16 residues in the CDR3. The CDR3 DNA follows: TGTGCCACCAGCCCAATGGTTGGTGGACAGAGCTACGAGCAGTACTTC. Its protein is CATSPMVGGQSYEQYF. Complete variable domain (other parts from reference TRBV15 and TRBJ2-7): DAMVIQNPRYQVTQFGKPVTLSCSQTLNHNVMYWYQQKSSQAPKLLFHYYDKDFNNEADTPDNFQSRRPNTSFCFLDIRSPGLGDTAMYLCATSPMVGGQSYEQYFGPGTRLTVT.

This clonotype was counted ten times or more. V and J are TRBV29-1 and TRBJ1-5; D gene ambiguous. V lost 3 bases to trimming and J lost 3 bases, with 9 bases between them. This CDR3 contains 13 residues. Germline CDR1 SQVTM, CDR2 ANQGSEA. The CDR3 nucleotides are TGCAGCGTTGAGGGTGTAGTCAATCAGCCCCAGCATTTT. Protein: CSVEGVVNQPQHF.